The entry below gives a single T cell receptor beta chain sequence along with its context. Losses at the gene ends were 4 bases for V and 5 bases for J; bases not matched to a gene: 5. The CDR3 has 14 residues. Germline CDR1 SGDLS, CDR2 YYNGEE. In the study's own analysis: Amplified reference gene primers provided the basis for estimating nucleated cell counts. TCRdb's table, derived via immunoSEQ multiplex PCR, lists solely in-frame clones and lacks some. V and J calls and clone size are as listed in that table; D and trimming were resolved from the DNA. The sample gives around 68,000 clones, 86% of which show up once; 15% to 20% is in the top ten. Seattle participants joined during active infection and were tracked over time. The data were taken from a study of blood T cell repertoires in COVID-19. In the study overall: Acute-phase and convalescent COVID-19 samples originated in the United States, Italy and Spain. The cDNA or gDNA used as material had been derived from T cells, B-cell-depleted T cells, or PBMCs.

This sequence joins TRBV9 and TRBJ2-1; TRBD1 agrees at 8 bases. The sequence was collected from a man aged 40-49 years with COVID-19, enrolled during active disease. Sequencing used peripheral blood. CDR3 DNA: TGTGCCAGCAGCATCCAGGGGGCCAACAATGAGCAGTTCTTC. It codes for CASSIQGANNEQFF. Supplemented by reference TRBV9 and TRBJ2-1, the full variable domain reads DSGVTQTPKHLITATGQRVTLRCSPRSGDLSVYWYQQSLDQGLQFLIQYYNGEERAKGNILERFSAQQFPDLHSELNLSSLELGDSALYFCASSIQGANNEQFFGPGTRLTVL.